What follows are 28 T cell receptor beta chains derived from one specimen sequenced in a study of blood T cell repertoires in COVID-19. Profiling relied on immunoSEQ multiplex PCR, and the TCRdb table lists in-frame clones only, not all of them. Seen here are approximately 140,000 clones, around 82% observed once, and the top ten hold nearly 15%. The sequenced material came from peripheral blood. These receptors were collected from a human donor with acute or convalescent COVID-19. The donor label of this sample is uncertain.

This chain joins TRBV30 and TRBJ1-4; a weak D match, TRBD1 (6 bases). The CDR3 consists of 12 residues. Trimming removed 3 bases from V and 10 bases from J, with 12 bases in between. Germline values: CDR1 GTSNPN, CDR2 SVGIG (reference sequence). CDR3 loop: CAWRHREGKLFF. CDR3 DNA: TGTGCCTGGAGGCACAGGGAGGGAAAACTGTTTTTT.

This clone came up once. This chain uses TRBV25-1 with TRBJ2-7; D possibly corresponds to TRBD1 (6 bases). This CDR3 comprises 15 residues. Germline CDR1 is MGHDK and CDR2 is SYGVNS. The V gene lost 1 base and the J gene lost 2 bases, with 12 bases spanning the gap. CDR3 region: CASSESRGHPYEQYF. For the CDR3, the DNA is TGTGCCAGCAGTGAATCACGGGGACACCCCTACGAGCAGTACTTC.

The chain links TRBV2 to TRBJ1-2; tentatively, D is TRBD1 (6 bases). The CDR3 runs to 15 residues. Germline V gene lookup returns CDR1 SNHLY and CDR2 FYNNEI. V was cut by 3 bases and J by 4 bases, with 15 bases left in between. CDR3 DNA sequence: TGTGCCAGCAGTGACCGTACGGGACAACTCTATGGCTACACCTTC. Translation gives CASSDRTGQLYGYTF.

The rearrangement uses TRBV20-1 and TRBJ1-4, with D uncertain. The germline CDR1 and CDR2 sequences are DFQATT and SNEGSKA (reference sequence). The CDR3 is 11 amino acids. In DNA form, the CDR3 reads TGCGCCGGGAGGGATCTCAGGAAACTGTTTTTT. Translated, it gives CAGRDLRKLFF.

This chain links TRBV7-9 with TRBJ1-2; a weak D match, TRBD1 (5 bases). The germline V gene has CDR1 SEHNR and CDR2 FQNEAQ (reference sequence). This CDR3 is 14 amino acids long. V was shortened by 4 bases and J by 5 bases, with 14 bases between the two germline ends. This chain's CDR3 is CASSSTPGVYGYTF. In DNA, the CDR3 is TGTGCCAGCAGCTCAACCCCGGGGGTTTATGGCTACACCTTC.

This clone was counted once. V is TRBV5-1 and J is TRBJ1-1; no clear D gene. Deletions cut 0 bases from V and 2 bases from J, with 14 bases between. This CDR3 region has 16 residues. Per the germline V gene, CDR1 is SGHRS and CDR2 is YFSETQ. DNA of the CDR3: TGCGCCAGCAGCTTGGCCCGGACGGCGGGAAACACTGAAGCTTTCTTT. Amino acids: CASSLARTAGNTEAFF.

The chain uses TRBV9 and TRBJ2-7; no reliable D call. The ends were cut back, 0 bases at V and 6 bases at J, with 19 bases in the middle. CDR3 length: 16 residues. Germline values: CDR1 SGDLS, CDR2 YYNGEE. CDR3 region: CASSVESGVIPFEQYF. The CDR3 bases are TGTGCCAGCAGCGTAGAGAGTGGAGTAATACCCTTCGAGCAGTACTTC.

CDR3 region: CASSQDWTDRQNIQYF. The DNA for the CDR3 is TGTGCCAGCAGCCAAGATTGGACAGATAGACAAAACATTCAGTACTTC. The V call is TRBV4-2, the J call TRBJ2-4, with D possibly matching TRBD1 (6 bases). The CDR3 loop spans 16 amino acids. The germline V and J ends were trimmed by 0 bases and 5 bases, with 14 bases remaining between them. Germline CDR1 LGHNA, CDR2 YNFKEQ.

This clone was recorded only once. This chain uses TRBV28 with TRBJ2-7, with 10 bases aligning to TRBD1. J gave up 3 bases and V 3 bases, and 5 bases lay outside the gene matches. Germline CDR1 and CDR2: MDHEN and SYDVKM. The CDR3 sequence is 15 residues long. CDR3 in amino acids: CASSLGGQGIYEQYF. The CDR3 nucleotides are TGTGCCAGCAGTTTGGGGGGACAGGGGATCTACGAGCAGTACTTC. The whole variable domain, remainder taken from reference TRBV28 and TRBJ2-7, is DVKVTQSSRYLVKRTGEKVFLECVQDMDHENMFWYRQDPGLGLRLIYFSYDVKMKEKGDIPEGYSVSREKKERFSLILESASTNQTSMYLCASSLGGQGIYEQYFGPGTRLTVT.

This rearrangement joins TRBV11-2 to TRBJ1-1; D remains unclear. The CDR3 is made up of 14 amino acids. V was shortened by 0 bases and J by 11 bases, with 16 bases between the two germline ends. Looked up from germline, CDR1 is SGHAT and CDR2 is FQNNGV. CDR3 bases: TGTGCCAGCAGCTTAGATAGAAGAGGACTCAACGCTTTCTTT. Translation: CASSLDRRGLNAFF. The full variable domain, rest sourced from reference TRBV11-2 and TRBJ1-1, is EAGVAQSPRYKIIEKRQSVAFWCNPISGHATLYWYQQILGQGPKLLIQFQNNGVVDDSQLPKDRFSAERLKGVDSTLKIQPAKLEDSAVYLCASSLDRRGLNAFFGQGTRLTVV.

V gene TRBV19 combines with J gene TRBJ1-2; 7 positions agree with TRBD1. The CDR3 is 14 amino acids. Unmatched junction bases numbered 4, after V lost 4 bases and J lost 2 bases. The germline V gene encodes CDR1 LNHDA and CDR2 SQIVND (reference sequence). Here the CDR3 reads CASSKGAQNYGYTF. The CDR3 DNA follows: TGTGCCAGTAGTAAGGGGGCGCAGAACTATGGCTACACCTTC.

The chain has TRBV18 and TRBJ1-6, with D perhaps matching TRBD1 (5 bases). The ends were cut back, 8 bases at V and 7 bases at J, with 12 bases in the middle. The CDR3 sequence is 13 residues long. Germline-derived CDR1 and CDR2 are KGHSH and LQKENI. The CDR3 coding sequence is TGTGCCAGCGGGGAGGGGTCCAATTCACCCCTCCACTTT. Translated, it gives CASGEGSNSPLHF.

The V call is TRBV7-2, the J call TRBJ2-7; TRBD1 agrees at 7 bases. This CDR3 comprises 14 residues. Germline CDR1 reads SGHTA; CDR2 reads FQGNSA. V lost 5 bases, J lost 4 bases, and 8 bases stayed unmatched. CDR3 bases: TGTGCCAGCAGCCCCCGCGAGACAGGGTACGAGCAGTACTTC. Protein sequence: CASSPRETGYEQYF.

This clone was observed once. The CDR3 loop reads CASSLYRVNEQFF. The CDR3 DNA is TGTGCCAGCAGTCTCTACAGGGTAAATGAGCAGTTCTTC. The J gene is TRBJ2-1, the V gene TRBV2; tentative D call: TRBD1 (6 bases). Trimming left V 5 bases short and J 7 bases short, with 12 bases between. The CDR3 is 13 amino acids. From germline, CDR1 is SNHLY and CDR2 FYNNEI.

The chain couples TRBV9 to TRBJ2-1; 12 bases agree with TRBD1. The CDR3 has 16 residues. CDR1 and CDR2 from the germline V gene are SGDLS and YYNGEE. Germline trimming cut 3 bases from V and 7 bases from J; bases unmatched to any gene: 8. The DNA of the CDR3 is TGTGCCAGCAGCGCCCCCCTGGGACAGGGGGCGAATGAGCAGTTCTTC. Amino acid sequence: CASSAPLGQGANEQFF.

The sample holds a few counts of this clone. The chain recombines TRBV5-8 with TRBJ1-3; TRBD1 matches 9 bases. This CDR3 contains 16 residues. Germline lookup yields CDR1 SGHTS and CDR2 YDEGEE. Trimming took 2 bases from V and 3 from J; bases not matched to a gene: 6. The CDR3 sequence is CASSFPTGGFGNTIYF. DNA of the CDR3: TGTGCCAGCAGCTTCCCAACAGGGGGCTTTGGAAACACCATATATTTT.

The gene calls are TRBV5-1 and TRBJ2-5, with 10 bases fitting TRBD2. The germline gives CDR1 SGHRS, CDR2 YFSETQ. This CDR3 contains 14 residues. V lost 4 bases and J lost 5; bases outside the gene matches: 5. This chain's CDR3 is CASSLSGGDETQYF. CDR3 sequence (DNA): TGCGCCAGCAGCCTGAGCGGGGGGGACGAGACCCAGTACTTC. The variable domain in full, with the rest retrieved from reference TRBV5-1 and TRBJ2-5, is KAGVTQTPRYLIKTRGQQVTLSCSPISGHRSVSWYQQTPGQGLQFLFEYFSETQRNKGNFPGRFSGRQFSNSRSEMNVSTLELGDSALYLCASSLSGGDETQYFGPGTRLLVL.

A note on this clone: Germline and junction disagree at one end, which may indicate a read error. The chain recombines TRBV7-7 with TRBJ1-1, with 10 bases aligning to TRBD1. Germline V gene lookup returns CDR1 SSHAT and CDR2 FNYEAQ (reference sequence). The CDR3 runs 13 residues. The CDR3 region has the DNA TGTGCTAGCAGTCGGGACAGGGGCACTGAAGCTTTCTTT. As protein: CASSRDRGTEAFF.

The rearrangement links TRBV5-4 to TRBJ1-1; D not certain. The CDR3 covers 15 residues. CDR1 is SGHNT and CDR2 is YYREEE in the germline V gene (reference sequence). V shed 0 bases and J shed 5 bases, with 14 bases lying between them. CDR3 sequence reads: CASSLGGKFGTEAFF. The DNA for the CDR3 is TGTGCCAGCAGCTTGGGCGGTAAATTTGGGACTGAAGCTTTCTTT.

The chain uses TRBV11-3 and TRBJ2-2; 13 nucleotides agree with TRBD2. J was trimmed by 5 bases and V by 5 bases; bases with no gene match: 5. CDR3 size: 16 residues. Germline assignment: CDR1 SGHNT and CDR2 YENEEA. DNA of the CDR3: TGTGCCAGCAGCCCGAGGACTAGCGGGGGTACCGGGGAGCTGTTTTTT. It codes for CASSPRTSGGTGELFF.

The rearrangement links TRBV6-1 to TRBJ1-2, with D perhaps matching TRBD1 (5 bases). Germline CDR1 and CDR2: MNHNS and SASEGT. This CDR3 region has 13 residues. Trimming took 7 bases from V and 8 from J, leaving 17 bases between them. The CDR3, as DNA: TGTGCCAGCACTCTACGGGGGGAGGAAGGCTACACCTTC. This codes for CASTLRGEEGYTF.

The chain couples TRBV5-1 to TRBJ2-3, with 11 bases that match TRBD2. Unmatched junction bases numbered 5, after V lost 0 bases and J lost 2 bases. Germline loops: CDR1 SGHRS, CDR2 YFSETQ. This CDR3 contains 17 residues. The CDR3 sequence is CASSLAGGLAATDTQYF. The CDR3 nucleotides are TGCGCCAGCAGCTTGGCCGGGGGACTAGCGGCCACAGATACGCAGTATTTT.

The chain employs TRBV4-2 and TRBJ2-3, with D maybe TRBD1 (6 bases). This CDR3 contains 16 residues. Trimming pared 0 bases from V and 3 bases from J, leaving 13 bases between. Germline V CDR1 and CDR2: LGHNA, YNFKEQ. The chain's CDR3 is CASSQEGPGTTDTQYF. The CDR3 DNA is TGTGCCAGCAGCCAAGAGGGGCCAGGGACAACAGATACGCAGTATTTT.

The CDR3 reads CASSPKGHYGTDTQYF. CDR3 nucleotides: TGCGCCAGCAGCCCAAAAGGTCACTATGGCACAGATACGCAGTATTTT. V gene TRBV5-1 combines with J gene TRBJ2-3; D gene unclear. Germline values: CDR1 SGHRS, CDR2 YFSETQ. The CDR3 length is 16 residues. Trimming took off 4 bases at V and 1 base at J, with 16 bases between the two ends.

This chain uses TRBV27 with TRBJ2-2, with D tentatively TRBD2 (6 bases). This CDR3 region has 15 residues. Germline V gene data show CDR1 as MNHEY and CDR2 as SMNVEV (reference sequence). Trimming took off 4 bases at V and 6 bases at J, with 15 bases between the two ends. For the CDR3, the DNA is TGTGCCAGCAGTTACTTCGGGGGAAGGTCCGGGGAGCTGTTTTTT. Amino acids: CASSYFGGRSGELFF.

The rearrangement links TRBV5-5 to TRBJ2-5; D not resolved. This CDR3 is built from 13 residues. The germline V gene encodes CDR1 SGHKS and CDR2 YYEKEE (reference sequence). V was pared by 0 bases and J by 5 bases, with 8 bases between. The CDR3 here is CASSLDSGETQYF. The CDR3, as DNA: TGTGCCAGCAGCTTGGACAGTGGGGAGACCCAGTACTTC.

This clone has more than one count but fewer than ten. The J gene is TRBJ1-6, the V gene TRBV5-1, with D possibly matching TRBD1 (5 bases). With 0 bases removed from V and 7 bases from J, the gap between germline ends came to 14 bases. Germline-derived CDR1 and CDR2 are SGHRS and YFSETQ. The CDR3 is 16 amino acids. DNA for the CDR3: TGCGCCAGCAGCTTGGAGGCAGGGCATGCCAATTCACCCCTCCACTTT. This sequence encodes CASSLEAGHANSPLHF.

This sequence joins TRBV5-1 and TRBJ2-1; TRBD2 matches 11 bases. CDR1 and CDR2 (germline): SGHRS, YFSETQ. V lost 0 bases to trimming and J lost 2 bases; unmatched junction nucleotides: 4. This CDR3 comprises 17 residues. The CDR3 nucleotides read TGCGCCAGCAGCTTGGCCCCGACTAGCGGGACCTACAATGAGCAGTTCTTC. Protein: CASSLAPTSGTYNEQFF.